The entry below describes one T cell receptor beta chain. The germline CDR1 and CDR2 sequences are SGHTA and FQGNSA. The CDR3 has 13 residues. Trimming left V 5 bases short and J 2 bases short, with 9 bases between. The data derive from a study of T cell responses to AZD1222 COVID-19 vaccine. Data came from immunoSEQ multiplex PCR; TCRdb stores just in-frame clones and leaves some out. The table has roughly 100,000 clones, 92% seen once. V usage is TRBV7-2 and J usage is TRBJ1-2; TRBD1 might be the D (6 bases). The TCR was taken from an adult in good health. Sequenced material: peripheral blood, taken on day 0 of AZD1222 vaccination. CDR3 sequence (DNA): TGTGCCAGCAGCGGCCAGGGGAACTATGGCTACACCTTC. It encodes CASSGQGNYGYTF.